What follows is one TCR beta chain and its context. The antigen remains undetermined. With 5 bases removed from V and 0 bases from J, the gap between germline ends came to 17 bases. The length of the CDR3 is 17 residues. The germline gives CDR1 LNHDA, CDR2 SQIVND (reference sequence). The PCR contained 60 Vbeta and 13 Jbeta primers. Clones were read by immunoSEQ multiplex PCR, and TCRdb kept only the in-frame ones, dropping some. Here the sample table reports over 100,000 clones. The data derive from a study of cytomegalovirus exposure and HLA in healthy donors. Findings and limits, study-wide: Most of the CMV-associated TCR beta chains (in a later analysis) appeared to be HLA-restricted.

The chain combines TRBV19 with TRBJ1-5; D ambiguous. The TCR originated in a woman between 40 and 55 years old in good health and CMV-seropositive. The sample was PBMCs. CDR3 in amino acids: CASSPYSGRDSNQPQHF. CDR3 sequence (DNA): TGTGCCAGTAGTCCCTATTCCGGACGGGATAGCAATCAGCCCCAGCATTTT. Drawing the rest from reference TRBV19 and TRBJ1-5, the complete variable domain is DGGITQSPKYLFRKEGQNVTLSCEQNLNHDAMYWYRQDPGQGLRLIYYSQIVNDFQKGDIAEGYSVSREKKESFPLTVTSAQKNPTAFYLCASSPYSGRDSNQPQHFGDGTRLSIL.